This TCR beta chain derives from a study of shared clonotypes between healthy human individuals. Concerning this clone itself: Its matching antigen is unknown.

TCRdb's table, derived via immunoSEQ multiplex PCR, lists solely in-frame clones and lacks some. The sample carries some 2.1 million clones, 90% to 95% recorded once. Overall study findings and caveats: Some naive CD4 clonotypes, 5% to 5.5%, turned up in common across several donors.

The receptor was derived from a man aged 18 to 29 in good health. The sequencing input was naive CD4+ T cells sorted from blood. Subset denoted: CD45RA+ positively selected.

The CDR3 nucleotides are TGTGCCAGCAGGGTAGCCGGGACATCTAATGAAAAACTGTTTTTT. This codes for CASRVAGTSNEKLFF. The chain combines TRBV7-9 with TRBJ1-4; TRBD1 might be the D (6 bases). This CDR3 is 15 amino acids long. Germline values: CDR1 SEHNR, CDR2 FQNEAQ (reference sequence). V lost 6 bases and J lost 3, with 14 bases in between.